One T cell receptor (beta chain) is described in this entry. The antigen remains unidentified. This CDR3 is missing its conserved last phenylalanine or tryptophan, likely due to a read error. The template was RNA from unsorted bulk tissue. More than 3 cm separated this lung sample from the edge of the tumor. Chemotherapy-naive patients with new lung cancer underwent thoracic surgery in China, August–late 2014. The germline V gene encodes CDR1 SGHNT and CDR2 YYREEE (reference sequence). CDR3 size: 13 residues. A modified ARM-PCR protocol with three rounds of nested PCR amplified TCRbeta. TCRdb fed the multiplex PCR reads into MiXCR, producing one record per CDR3 protein. The repertoire holds 47,000 or so distinct CDR3 sequences, with 64% as singletons. This specimen comes from a study of tumor and adjacent non-tumor tissue in lung cancer. Overall study: The patients, 10 men and about 5 women, were about 31 to 76 with stage I to III disease. Findings and limits, study-wide: Compared with tumor, normal lung showed significantly lower TCR diversity. In normal lung, the top 100 clones were significantly more dominant than in tumor.

Material for sequencing was distant non-tumor lung tissue. V is TRBV5-4 and J is TRBJ2-5; D call uncertain. The source of this sequence is a woman aged 70-85 years with non-small cell lung cancer. CDR3 amino acids: CANSLGQDGTQYL. The CDR3, as DNA: TGTGCCAACAGCTTGGGTCAGGACGGGACCCAGTACTTA.